The T cell receptor (beta chain) under discussion was sequenced for a study of control samples from healthy donors and cancer patients. CDR3 length: 15 amino acids. Trimming took off 4 bases at V and 0 bases at J, with 13 bases between the two ends. Germline assignment: CDR1 SGDLS and CDR2 YYNGEE. The assay was immunoSEQ multiplex PCR, and TCRdb's table has in-frame clones only and misses some. The sample comprises more than 95,000 clones, about 94% of which are singletons, and 2.6% rests with the top ten. The sample consisted of blood. This TCR was sampled from a young man in good health. The V and J genes are TRBV9 and TRBJ1-1; no clear D. For the CDR3, the DNA is TGTGCCAGCAGCTCAGTAGGCAGACTGAACACTGAAGCTTTCTTT. Encoded protein: CASSSVGRLNTEAFF.